This T cell receptor beta chain stems from a study of CD8 T cells in Susac syndrome. The germline CDR1 and CDR2 sequences are DFQATT and SNEGSKA (reference sequence). The CDR3 loop spans 15 amino acids. Between the trimmed V and J ends, which lost 4 bases and 2 bases, there was a span of 12 bases. With random hexamers, reverse transcription was performed on about 0.45 to 1 ug of RNA. From the immunoSEQ multiplex PCR reads, TCRdb called clonotypes with MiXCR, one entry per CDR3 protein. This sample has about 240,000 distinct CDR3 sequences, with about 96% found just once. The chain is built from TRBV20-1 and TRBJ2-6; maybe TRBD1 (6 bases). What was sequenced was CD4+ T cells from PBMCs. The origin of this receptor is a human donor with Susac syndrome. The CDR3 DNA follows: TGCAGTGCTACCACAACAGGGACTGGGGCCAACGTCCTGACTTTC. Translated, it gives CSATTTGTGANVLTF.